The 29 T cell receptor beta chains listed next were all sequenced from one sample in a study of neurological immune-mediated disorders. TCRdb independently ran MiXCR on the 5' RACE reads; one entry per CDR3 protein. The table includes 15,000 to 20,000 distinct CDR3 sequences, 7% to 8.5% detected once. Sequenced sample: CD8+ T cells from blood. The receptor source for this set is a woman aged 30 to 39 with HTLV-1-associated myelopathy (HAM/TSP).

This clonotype was found many times. The V and J genes are TRBV16 and TRBJ1-1; no firm D call. Germline values: CDR1 KGHSY, CDR2 FQNENV. The V gene lost 0 bases and the J gene lost 0 bases, with 8 bases spanning the gap. This CDR3 region has 15 residues. The CDR3 nucleotides are TGTGCCAGCAGCCAATCGGGTCGGATGAACACTGAAGCTTTCTTT. Protein sequence: CASSQSGRMNTEAFF.

This clonotype has ten or more counts. The CDR3 DNA reads as TGTGCCAGCAGCTTAGGTCCAGGGACGAACACTGAAGCTTTCTTT. Protein: CASSLGPGTNTEAFF. This chain uses TRBV7-9 with TRBJ1-1, with D perhaps TRBD1 (5 bases). The CDR3 consists of 15 residues. Trimming shortened V by 1 base and J by 1 base, and 10 bases separated the two germline ends. Germline-derived CDR1 and CDR2 are SEHNR and FQNEAQ (reference sequence).

This clonotype was picked up many times. The chain joins TRBV20-1 to TRBJ2-1, with D perhaps TRBD1 (5 bases). The V end lost 5 bases, the J end lost 8 bases, and 10 bases lay between the germline ends. CDR1 and CDR2 (germline): DFQATT, SNEGSKA (reference sequence). This CDR3 region has 11 residues. The DNA for the CDR3 is TGCAGTGCTGCAATAGGGGATGAGCAGTTCTTC. Residues: CSAAIGDEQFF.

The table lists this clonotype with many counts. The V gene is TRBV9, the J gene TRBJ2-3; 9 bases are shared with TRBD2. The CDR3 consists of 13 residues. J lost 2 bases, V lost 10 bases, and 5 bases had no gene match. Per the germline V gene, CDR1 is SGDLS and CDR2 is YYNGEE. Here the CDR3 reads CAGSGGNTDTQYF. The CDR3, as DNA: TGTGCCGGAAGCGGGGGGAACACAGATACGCAGTATTTT.

There are many counts of this clonotype. V usage is TRBV7-9 and J usage is TRBJ2-7; TRBD2 is a possible D gene (7 bases). Germline CDR1 is SEHNR and CDR2 is FQNEAQ (reference sequence). V dropped 2 bases and J dropped 7 bases, with 9 bases sitting between them. This CDR3 has 12 residues. For the CDR3, the DNA is TGTGCCAGCAGCTTAAGGGGGGGAGAGCAGTACTTC. Residues: CASSLRGGEQYF.

This clonotype was detected many times. This sequence joins TRBV7-9 and TRBJ2-7, with D maybe TRBD1 (6 bases). Trimming stripped 7 bases from V and 6 bases from J, with 13 bases between. CDR3 length equals 12 residues. Looked up from germline, CDR1 is SEHNR and CDR2 is FQNEAQ (reference sequence). The CDR3 sequence is CASTPLTGEQYF. CDR3 DNA: TGTGCCAGCACCCCACTGACAGGCGAGCAGTACTTC.

Many counts were recorded for this clonotype. This chain connects TRBV5-1 to TRBJ2-7; D perhaps matches TRBD1 (6 bases). Per germline, CDR1 SGHRS and CDR2 YFSETQ. The CDR3 is 15 amino acids. V was pared by 4 bases and J by 1 base, with 15 bases between. The DNA for the CDR3 is TGCGCCAGCAGCCTGTCGTTAGGGGGATCCTACGAGCAGTACTTC. It is translated as CASSLSLGGSYEQYF.

This clonotype was observed many times. V and J are TRBV5-1 and TRBJ1-1; D may be TRBD1 (6 bases). The CDR3 is 17 amino acids. CDR1 and CDR2 from the germline V gene are SGHRS and YFSETQ. Trimming left V 4 bases short and J 3 bases short, with 22 bases between. In DNA form, the CDR3 reads TGCGCCAGCAGCCCCTGGGCAGTTACAGGGTCGGACACTGAAGCTTTCTTT. This gives the protein CASSPWAVTGSDTEAFF.

In its sample, this clonotype was seen many times. The CDR3, as DNA: TGTGCCAGCAGCCCACAGGGGGCCCACGAGCAGTACTTC. It encodes CASSPQGAHEQYF. The chain joins TRBV7-9 to TRBJ2-7; TRBD1 matches at 9 bases. The germline CDR1 and CDR2 sequences are SEHNR and FQNEAQ (reference sequence). With V trimmed by 5 bases and J by 5 bases, 4 bases remained unmatched. The CDR3 is made up of 13 amino acids.

This clonotype was observed at least ten times. For the CDR3, the DNA is TGTGCCAGCAGCTTCGGGTTCTCACCGGGGGAGCAGTACTTC. Its translation is CASSFGFSPGEQYF. The rearrangement joins TRBV5-6 to TRBJ2-7, with D perhaps matching TRBD2 (5 bases). This CDR3 spans 14 amino acids. Trimming removed 2 bases from V and 7 bases from J, with 16 bases in between. CDR1 and CDR2 from the germline V gene are SGHDT and YYEEEE. The whole variable domain, filled in from reference TRBV5-6 and TRBJ2-7, reads DAGVTQSPTHLIKTRGQQVTLRCSPKSGHDTVSWYQQALGQGPQFIFQYYEEEERQRGNFPDRFSGHQFPNYSSELNVNALLLGDSALYLCASSFGFSPGEQYFGPGTRLTVT.

This clonotype was seen many times. The chain couples TRBV5-5 to TRBJ1-1, with a tentative D call TRBD1 (6 bases). CDR1 SGHKS and CDR2 YYEKEE come from the germline V gene (reference sequence). The ends were cut back, 4 bases at V and 7 bases at J, with 11 bases in the middle. The CDR3 sequence is 12 residues long. The CDR3 region has the DNA TGTGCCAGCAGCGCGGACAGAATTGAAGCTTTCTTT. Protein: CASSADRIEAFF.

By share, this clonotype ranks as medium-sized. This rearrangement joins TRBV20-1 to TRBJ1-1; D might be TRBD1 (6 bases). This CDR3 has 14 amino acids. The germline gives CDR1 DFQATT, CDR2 SNEGSKA (reference sequence). The V end lost 3 bases, the J end lost 3 bases, and 14 bases lay between the germline ends. CDR3 DNA sequence: TGCAGTGCTAGTCTAGGAACAGGGCACACTGAAGCTTTCTTT. Translated, it gives CSASLGTGHTEAFF.

This clonotype came up many times. This CDR3 is CAISERTGKDTQYF. In DNA, the CDR3 is TGTGCCATCAGTGAAAGGACAGGGAAAGATACGCAGTATTTT. This rearrangement joins TRBV10-3 to TRBJ2-3, with TRBD1 identical over 8 bases. The V segment lost 3 bases and the J segment 5 bases; nucleotides outside the gene matches: 4. Germline values: CDR1 ENHRY, CDR2 SYGVKD. The CDR3 is 14 amino acids.

The V and J genes are TRBV20-1 and TRBJ2-7; D might be TRBD1 (6 bases). In germline, CDR1 is DFQATT, CDR2 SNEGSKA (reference sequence). Deletions cut 0 bases from V and 3 bases from J, with 15 bases between. The CDR3 totals 15 residues. In DNA form, the CDR3 reads TGCAGTGCTAGAGATCTACTAGGGGGAAACTACGAGCAGTACTTC. Amino acid sequence: CSARDLLGGNYEQYF.

This clonotype has ten or more counts. The chain carries TRBV6-2 or TRBV6-3 and TRBJ1-1; TRBD1 is a possible D gene (5 bases). CDR3 length: 16 amino acids. Germline CDR1 reads MNHEY; CDR2 reads SVGEGT. Trimming took off 7 bases at V and 5 bases at J, with 23 bases between the two ends. The CDR3 protein is CASNDRSGREKTEAFF. CDR3 coding DNA: TGTGCCAGCAACGACCGGAGCGGCAGGGAGAAAACTGAAGCTTTCTTT.

The chain uses TRBV30 and TRBJ2-7; TRBD1 matches at 7 bases. CDR1 and CDR2 (germline): GTSNPN, SVGIG (reference sequence). The CDR3 has 13 residues. The junction had 5 bases not matched to a gene; V was cut back by 5 bases and J by 1 base. The CDR3 bases are TGTGCCTGGGCGAGGGGACAGTCCTACGAGCAGTACTTC. Amino acids: CAWARGQSYEQYF.

This clonotype was counted many times. The rearrangement joins TRBV6-5 to TRBJ1-6; 9 bases agree with TRBD1. The CDR3 is made up of 16 amino acids. Germline lookup yields CDR1 MNHEY and CDR2 SVGAGI. The V and J ends lost 5 bases and 5 bases, in that order; junction bases with no gene match: 7. The CDR3 coding sequence is TGTGCCAGCAGTCGACAGGGGGAAGTGAATAATTCACCCCTCCACTTT. Encoded protein: CASSRQGEVNNSPLHF.

This clonotype was observed many times. This sequence joins TRBV7-9 and TRBJ2-7; D perhaps matches TRBD1 (7 bases). This CDR3 has 13 residues. Germline loops: CDR1 SEHNR, CDR2 FQNEAQ (reference sequence). The germline V and J ends were trimmed by 5 bases and 5 bases, with 13 bases remaining between them. CDR3 sequence reads: CASSPTGEDEQYF. The CDR3 DNA reads as TGTGCCAGCAGCCCTACAGGGGAGGACGAGCAGTACTTC.

This clonotype was recorded at least ten times. Its ends do not fully match the called genes, so a read error is possible. The rearrangement uses TRBV4-2 and TRBJ1-1, with TRBD1 matching over 8 bases. This CDR3 contains 14 residues. Germline loops: CDR1 LGHNA, CDR2 YNFKEQ. The CDR3, as DNA: TGTGTCAGCAGCCAGGGGACAGGGAACACTGAAGCTTTCTTT. Its translation is CVSSQGTGNTEAFF.

This clonotype has at least ten counts. The chain carries TRBV7-2 and TRBJ2-1; tentative D call: TRBD2 (5 bases). The CDR3 loop spans 14 amino acids. V was shortened by 3 bases and J by 9 bases, with 15 bases between the two germline ends. Germline loops: CDR1 SGHTA, CDR2 FQGNSA. DNA for the CDR3: TGTGCCAGCAGCTTTGATCGAGGGTATAGTGAGCAGTTCTTC. It translates to CASSFDRGYSEQFF.

This clonotype is categorized as medium-sized. This chain links TRBV7-2 with TRBJ2-1; 7 bases are a match to TRBD1. The V gene end was trimmed by 1 base and the J gene end by 7 bases; junction bases not matched to a gene: 13. The CDR3 contains 17 residues. The germline gives CDR1 SGHTA, CDR2 FQGNSA. The CDR3 nucleotides read TGTGCCAGCAGCTTAGTTGGGGTCGTGACAGGGTGGAATGAGCAGTTCTTC. Translating gives CASSLVGVVTGWNEQFF.

This clonotype was counted at least ten times. V is TRBV7-8 and J is TRBJ1-1; 9 nucleotides agree with TRBD1. The CDR3 loop spans 14 amino acids. Germline CDR1 reads SGHVS; CDR2 reads FQNEAQ. V was clipped by 5 bases and J by 7 bases; unmatched bases: 8. The CDR3 loop is CASSPGQGLGEAFF. The CDR3 DNA sequence: TGTGCCAGCAGCCCGGGACAGGGTTTGGGTGAAGCTTTCTTT.

This clonotype is labeled medium-sized. The J gene is TRBJ2-7, the V gene TRBV20-1; TRBD1 agrees at 9 bases. Trimming took 3 bases from V and 6 from J; bases not matched to a gene: 9. Germline values: CDR1 DFQATT, CDR2 SNEGSKA (reference sequence). The CDR3 has 14 amino acids. The CDR3 DNA is TGCAGTGCTAGCCACAGGGGGCCCTGGGGCGAGCAGTACTTC. Its protein is CSASHRGPWGEQYF.

There are many counts of this clonotype. The rearrangement joins TRBV3-1 to TRBJ1-1, with D hard to call. Germline CDR1 reads LGHDT; CDR2 reads YNNKEL (reference sequence). V was trimmed by 1 base and J by 5 bases, leaving 8 bases between them. The CDR3 is made up of 13 amino acids. CDR3 region: CASSQVSRTEAFF. In DNA, the CDR3 is TGTGCCAGCAGCCAAGTTTCCCGAACTGAAGCTTTCTTT.

This clonotype rates as medium-sized. The chain employs TRBV20-1 and TRBJ2-1, with 7 bases fitting TRBD2. Unmatched junction bases numbered 11, after V lost 0 bases and J lost 6 bases. Germline values: CDR1 DFQATT, CDR2 SNEGSKA (reference sequence). This CDR3 is built from 16 residues. CDR3 nucleotide sequence: TGCAGTGCTAGAGATCCCACCAGCGGGGAGGTCAATGAGCAGTTCTTC. It is translated as CSARDPTSGEVNEQFF.

This clonotype came up many times. The chain employs TRBV7-9 and TRBJ1-2; D is undetermined. CDR1 is SEHNR, CDR2 FQNEAQ, per germline (reference sequence). V gave up 3 bases and J gave up 7 bases, with 12 bases separating them. CDR3 length: 13 residues. The CDR3 nucleotides are TGTGCCAGCAGCTTTGGCGGCGGAGGTGGCTACACCTTC. Translation gives CASSFGGGGGYTF.

This clonotype was observed at least ten times. V is TRBV19 and J is TRBJ2-4; 8 nucleotides align to TRBD1. Germline V CDR1 and CDR2: LNHDA, SQIVND (reference sequence). CDR3 length: 15 residues. The ends lost 5 bases at V and 2 bases at J; junction bases unmatched: 5. The CDR3 DNA is TGTGCCAGTAGTTTCGACAGGGGACCCAAAAACATTCAGTACTTC. It is translated as CASSFDRGPKNIQYF.

This clonotype has at least ten counts. The chain recombines TRBV6-5 with TRBJ2-7; no definite D call. Looked up from germline, CDR1 is MNHEY and CDR2 is SVGAGI. V lost 2 bases, J lost 2 bases, and 10 bases lay in between. This CDR3 is 14 amino acids long. CDR3 DNA sequence: TGTGCCAGCAGTTACGAGGACGGAACCTACGAGCAGTACTTC. Amino acid sequence: CASSYEDGTYEQYF.

This clonotype occurred many times. The rearrangement links TRBV5-1 to TRBJ1-5; D not certain. The ends were cut back, 4 bases at V and 0 bases at J, with 11 bases in the middle. CDR1 and CDR2 (germline): SGHRS, YFSETQ. The CDR3 consists of 15 residues. The CDR3 DNA sequence: TGCGCCAGCAGCGGAGGGTACCGTAGCAATCAGCCCCAGCATTTT. It translates to CASSGGYRSNQPQHF.